This TCR beta chain comes out of a study of blood T cell repertoires in COVID-19. The V segment lost 2 bases and the J segment 0 bases; nucleotides outside the gene matches: 13. The CDR3 totals 21 residues. Germline V CDR1 and CDR2: MNHEY, SVGEGT. There are many counts of this clone. The data were produced by immunoSEQ multiplex PCR, yet TCRdb's version contains in-frame clones alone and is incomplete. The sample gives 100,000 to 120,000 clones, roughly four fifths of which show up once; about 17% is in the top ten. V and J are TRBV6-2 or TRBV6-3 and TRBJ2-6; 10 bases agree with TRBD1. The receptor was isolated from a woman aged 55-70 years with acute or convalescent COVID-19. Material: peripheral blood. The CDR3 here is CASSYADPRDRGFSGANVLTF. The CDR3 nucleotides read TGTGCCAGCAGTTACGCTGATCCCCGGGACAGGGGATTCTCTGGGGCCAACGTCCTGACTTTC.